The 18 T cell receptor beta chains below were found in one sample sequenced in a study of blood T cells in healthy people across ages. A second PCR of roughly 6 to 12 cycles used a sample-barcoded 5' primer and a J-beta primer mix. MiXCR was run by TCRdb on the 5' RACE reads, yielding one entry per CDR3 protein. This table holds 550,000 to 750,000 distinct CDR3 sequences, around 21% found once. Sequenced input: blood. These receptors were collected from a man in his 70s in good health.

This chain links TRBV7-2 with TRBJ2-1, with 12 bases fitting TRBD2. The CDR3 consists of 20 residues. The V gene end was trimmed by 4 bases and the J gene end by 4 bases; junction bases not matched to a gene: 17. Germline V gene lookup returns CDR1 SGHTA and CDR2 FQGNSA. This CDR3 reads CASSSGLAGGLHTIYNEQFF. Here the CDR3 DNA reads TGTGCCAGCAGCTCGGGCCTAGCGGGAGGGCTCCACACGATTTACAATGAGCAGTTCTTC.

This sequence joins TRBV9 and TRBJ2-2; TRBD1 agrees at 10 bases. With V trimmed by 6 bases and J by 7 bases, 12 bases remained unmatched. Germline V gives CDR1 SGDLS, CDR2 YYNGEE. The CDR3 runs to 16 residues. This chain's CDR3 is CASTLGDRGFGGELFF. As DNA, the CDR3 is TGTGCCAGCACATTGGGGGACAGGGGTTTTGGCGGGGAGCTGTTTTTT.

This clonotype was detected a few times. CDR3 in amino acids: CASSLSAGTGYNEQFF. DNA for the CDR3: TGTGCCAGCAGCTTAAGCGCCGGGACAGGTTACAATGAGCAGTTCTTC. The chain uses TRBV7-3 and TRBJ2-1; 8 nucleotides match TRBD1. CDR3 size: 16 residues. After removal of 1 base from V and 4 bases from J, the junction contained 6 bases not matched to a gene. In germline, CDR1 is SGHTA, CDR2 FQGTGA.

The chain recombines TRBV5-1 with TRBJ2-7; 8 bases are shared with TRBD1. V lost 3 bases to trimming and J lost 3 bases; unmatched junction nucleotides: 5. The CDR3 length is 14 residues. Germline CDR1 reads SGHRS; CDR2 reads YFSETQ. In DNA form, the CDR3 reads TGCGCCAGCAGCTATGACAGGGGTTTCTACGAGCAGTACTTC. Amino acid sequence: CASSYDRGFYEQYF. Filled out from reference TRBV5-1 and TRBJ2-7, the complete variable domain reads KAGVTQTPRYLIKTRGQQVTLSCSPISGHRSVSWYQQTPGQGLQFLFEYFSETQRNKGNFPGRFSGRQFSNSRSEMNVSTLELGDSALYLCASSYDRGFYEQYFGPGTRLTVT.

This clonotype showed up just a few times. V gene TRBV12-3 or TRBV12-4 combines with J gene TRBJ2-1; D remains unclear. Trimming pared 8 bases from V and 8 bases from J, leaving 13 bases between. The CDR3 is 12 amino acids. In DNA, the CDR3 is TGTGCCAGCTCCCCCTACCCGGATGAGCAGTTCTTC. This codes for CASSPYPDEQFF.

This clonotype was detected many times. One end of the junction does not line up with germline, which may come from a read error. This chain links TRBV5-1 with TRBJ1-4; the match to TRBD1 covers 9 bases. Germline CDR1 is SGHRS and CDR2 is YFSETQ. This CDR3 is built from 14 residues. The CDR3 is CASSPGQGNEKLFF. In nucleotides, the CDR3 is TGTGCCAGCAGCCCGGGACAGGGTAATGAAAAACTGTTTTTT.

This clonotype was seen ten or more times. This chain links TRBV5-1 with TRBJ2-5; 11 nucleotides line up with TRBD2. Trimming took 3 bases from V and 3 from J; bases not matched to a gene: 7. Germline V CDR1 and CDR2: SGHRS, YFSETQ. The CDR3 consists of 16 residues. In nucleotides, the CDR3 is TGCGCCAGCAGCTCCGACCTTAGCGGGAGGGAAGAGACCCAGTACTTC. Protein product: CASSSDLSGREETQYF.

The CDR3 is CAITQEGLAGSKDTQYF. In DNA form, the CDR3 reads TGTGCCATCACTCAAGAGGGACTAGCGGGATCAAAAGATACGCAGTATTTT. V and J are TRBV10-3 and TRBJ2-3; TRBD2 matches at 13 bases. Trimming removed 7 bases from V and 5 bases from J; junction bases left unmatched: 12. This CDR3 region has 17 residues. Germline assignment: CDR1 ENHRY and CDR2 SYGVKD.

This clonotype was seen a handful of times. The CDR3 is CASSQTGGIYNEQFF. In nucleotides, the CDR3 is TGCGCCAGCAGCCAGACAGGGGGCATCTACAATGAGCAGTTCTTC. The rearrangement links TRBV5-1 to TRBJ2-1, with TRBD1 matching 10 bases. CDR1 SGHRS and CDR2 YFSETQ come from the germline V gene. The CDR3 sequence is 15 residues long. With V trimmed by 4 bases and J by 3 bases, 4 bases remained unmatched.

This clonotype was seen many times. The chain carries TRBV3-1 and TRBJ2-2; TRBD1 might be the D (6 bases). V lost 4 bases, J lost 8 bases, and 17 bases lay in between. This CDR3 has 15 amino acids. From germline, CDR1 is LGHDT and CDR2 YNNKEL (reference sequence). Here the CDR3 DNA reads TGTGCCAGCAGCCCTAGGACAGCTATGGCTGGGGAGCTGTTTTTT. As protein: CASSPRTAMAGELFF.

The chain combines TRBV24-1 with TRBJ2-5, with no clear D. The germline CDR1 and CDR2 sequences are KGHDR and SFDVKD. Trimming removed 3 bases at V and 0 bases at J, with 7 bases between. The CDR3 spans 14 residues. CDR3 sequence (DNA): TGTGCCACCAGTGATCAGGAGTACCAAGAGACCCAGTACTTC. Translated: CATSDQEYQETQYF.

The J gene is TRBJ1-1, the V gene TRBV20-1; D uncertain. Trimming left V 1 base short and J 4 bases short, with 7 bases between. The CDR3 length is 12 residues. From germline, CDR1 is DFQATT and CDR2 SNEGSKA (reference sequence). CDR3 sequence reads: CSARGGVTEAFF. The CDR3 region has the DNA TGCAGTGCTAGAGGTGGGGTCACTGAAGCTTTCTTT.

There are a few counts of this clonotype. The V call is TRBV29-1, the J call TRBJ2-5; 8 nucleotides align to TRBD1. The J call could be wrong; TRBJ2-7 is a better fit for the DNA end. From germline, CDR1 is SQVTM and CDR2 ANQGSEA. The CDR3 loop spans 12 amino acids. The CDR3 coding sequence is TGCAGCGTTGTGGACAGGGCACTCGAGCAGTACTTC. This translates into CSVVDRALEQYF.

The rearrangement joins TRBV20-1 to TRBJ2-2, with D tentatively TRBD1 or TRBD2 (5 bases each). CDR1 is DFQATT, CDR2 SNEGSKA, per germline (reference sequence). V lost 6 bases to trimming and J lost 2 bases, with 13 bases between them. The CDR3 consists of 14 residues. The DNA of the CDR3 is TGCAGTGCCCTCCGGGACGGAAACACCGGGGAGCTGTTTTTT. Residues: CSALRDGNTGELFF.

In its sample, this clonotype was seen a few times. The rearrangement joins TRBV5-1 to TRBJ2-5, with D perhaps TRBD2 (5 bases). CDR1 is SGHRS and CDR2 is YFSETQ in the germline V gene. The CDR3 totals 14 residues. Trimming took 7 bases from V and 2 from J, leaving 15 bases between them. CDR3 sequence: CASSQVGVQETQYF. The CDR3 DNA follows: TGCGCCAGCTCCCAAGTCGGGGTACAAGAGACCCAGTACTTC.

The chain links TRBV7-3 to TRBJ1-2; tentatively, D is TRBD1 (5 bases). V lost 6 bases to trimming and J lost 0 bases, with 11 bases between them. Per germline, CDR1 SGHTA and CDR2 FQGTGA. This CDR3 is 14 amino acids long. DNA for the CDR3: TGTGCCAGCAGACCCGACAGCACTAACTATGGCTACACCTTC. It translates to CASRPDSTNYGYTF.

The sample holds a few counts of this clonotype. One end of the junction fails to match germline, which may point to a read error. This chain joins TRBV15 and TRBJ1-3; a weak D match, TRBD1 (5 bases). CDR3 length: 16 residues. In germline, CDR1 is LNHNV, CDR2 YYDKDF (reference sequence). The CDR3 DNA reads as TGTGCCACCAACAGATTTCAACAGGATCCTGGAAACACCATATATTTT. Translating it yields CATNRFQQDPGNTIYF.

This clonotype turned up a few times. The V gene is TRBV12-3 or TRBV12-4, the J gene TRBJ2-4; 7 positions match TRBD2. The CDR3 is 17 residues long. V gave up 1 base and J gave up 6 bases; unmatched junction bases: 12. CDR3 sequence: CASSLGSAGERRNIQYF. In DNA form, the CDR3 reads TGTGCCAGCAGTTTAGGAAGCGCGGGAGAGAGAAGAAACATTCAGTACTTC.